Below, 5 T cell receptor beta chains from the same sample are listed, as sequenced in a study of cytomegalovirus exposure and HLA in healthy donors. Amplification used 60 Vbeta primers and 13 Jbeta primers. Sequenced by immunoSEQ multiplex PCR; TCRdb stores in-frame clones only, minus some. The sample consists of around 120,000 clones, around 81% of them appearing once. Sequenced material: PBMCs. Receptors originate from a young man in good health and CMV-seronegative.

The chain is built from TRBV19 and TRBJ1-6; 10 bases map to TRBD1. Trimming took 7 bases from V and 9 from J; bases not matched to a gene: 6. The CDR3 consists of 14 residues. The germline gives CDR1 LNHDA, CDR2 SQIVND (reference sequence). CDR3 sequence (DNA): TGTGCCAGTACCTCGGGACAGGGGATTTCACCCCTCCACTTT. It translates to CASTSGQGISPLHF.

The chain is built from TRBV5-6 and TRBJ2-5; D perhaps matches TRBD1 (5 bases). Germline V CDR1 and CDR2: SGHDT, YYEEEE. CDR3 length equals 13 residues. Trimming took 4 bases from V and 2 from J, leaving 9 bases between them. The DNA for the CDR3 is TGTGCCAGCAGCCCCCGACAGCAAGAGACCCAGTACTTC. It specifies CASSPRQQETQYF.

CDR3 amino acids: CASSGQGRRRTADTQYF. The CDR3 DNA is TGTGCCAGCAGCGGTCAAGGGAGGCGACGCACGGCAGATACGCAGTATTTT. The chain combines TRBV9 with TRBJ2-3; possibly TRBD2 for D (6 bases). There are 17 residues in the CDR3. V dropped 3 bases and J dropped 4 bases, with 21 bases sitting between them. Germline V gene lookup returns CDR1 SGDLS and CDR2 YYNGEE.

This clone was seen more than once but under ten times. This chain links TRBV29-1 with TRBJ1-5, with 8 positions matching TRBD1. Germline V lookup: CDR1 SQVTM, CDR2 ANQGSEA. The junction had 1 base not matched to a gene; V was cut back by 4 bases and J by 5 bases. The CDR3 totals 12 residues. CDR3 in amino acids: CSVAQGDQPQHF. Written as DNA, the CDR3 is TGCAGCGTTGCACAGGGGGATCAGCCCCAGCATTTT. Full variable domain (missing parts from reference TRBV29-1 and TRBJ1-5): SAVISQKPSRDICQRGTSLTIQCQVDSQVTMMFWYRQQPGQSLTLIATANQGSEATYESGFVIDKFPISRPNLTFSTLTVSNMSPEDSSIYLCSVAQGDQPQHFGDGTRLSIL.

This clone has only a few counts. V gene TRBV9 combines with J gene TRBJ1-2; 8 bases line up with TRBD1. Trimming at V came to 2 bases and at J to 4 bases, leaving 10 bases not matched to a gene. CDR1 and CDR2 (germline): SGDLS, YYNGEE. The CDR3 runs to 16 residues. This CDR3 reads CASSVGTGGKSYGYTF. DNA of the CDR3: TGTGCCAGCAGCGTCGGAACAGGGGGAAAGAGCTATGGCTACACCTTC.